A single sample gave rise to the 8 T cell receptor beta chains below, sequenced in a study of T cells and Merkel cell carcinoma outcomes. Sequenced by immunoSEQ multiplex PCR; TCRdb stores in-frame clones only, minus some. The sample records over 550 clones, roughly 92% being singletons. The sequenced material came from tumor tissue from Merkel cell carcinoma. The receptors come from a human donor with Merkel cell carcinoma.

The count of this clone is one. J is TRBJ1-1 and V is TRBV11-3; no clear D gene. The CDR3 is made up of 13 amino acids. Trimming left V 3 bases short and J 7 bases short, with 12 bases between. CDR1 and CDR2 (germline): SGHNT, YENEEA. CDR3 sequence (DNA): TGTGCCAGCAGCTTGGAATCGACGGATGAAGCTTTCTTT. This gives the protein CASSLESTDEAFF.

CDR3 coding DNA: TGTGCCAGCAGCTTATTTGGGGGAGTAGGTTCGGATACGCAGTATTTT. Protein product: CASSLFGGVGSDTQYF. This chain links TRBV7-2 with TRBJ2-3, with D tentatively TRBD1 or TRBD2 (5 bases each). This CDR3 spans 16 amino acids. V shed 2 bases and J shed 6 bases, with 18 bases lying between them. CDR1 and CDR2 from the germline V gene are SGHTA and FQGNSA.

This chain links TRBV30 with TRBJ2-7; 7 positions match TRBD1. This CDR3 has 15 amino acids. Trimming cost V 0 bases and J 4 bases; bases outside gene matches: 9. CDR1 and CDR2 (germline): GTSNPN, SVGIG (reference sequence). The DNA for the CDR3 is TGTGCCTGGAGTGTGGCGACAGGGAGTTTGTACGAGCAGTACTTC. It translates to CAWSVATGSLYEQYF.

The rearrangement joins TRBV6-6 to TRBJ1-4; D is ambiguous. Between the trimmed V and J ends, which lost 3 bases and 2 bases, there was a span of 10 bases. Germline-derived CDR1 and CDR2 are MNHNY and SVGAGI (reference sequence). The CDR3 runs to 15 residues. The CDR3 protein is CASSYEGSTNEKLFF. CDR3 DNA sequence: TGTGCCAGCAGTTATGAGGGATCCACTAATGAAAAACTGTTTTTT.

This chain connects TRBV27 to TRBJ1-2, with TRBD1 identical over 9 bases. J lost 5 bases, V lost 6 bases, and 4 bases had no gene match. CDR1 and CDR2 (germline): MNHEY, SMNVEV (reference sequence). The CDR3 extends over 13 amino acids. The CDR3 is CASSVGQGYGYTF. The CDR3 coding sequence is TGTGCCAGCAGCGTAGGACAGGGGTATGGCTACACCTTC.

The chain uses TRBV28 and TRBJ1-2; no clear D. V was shortened by 3 bases and J by 4 bases, with 12 bases between the two germline ends. Germline CDR1 reads MDHEN; CDR2 reads SYDVKM. The length of the CDR3 is 14 residues. This CDR3 reads CASSFAGPAYGYTF. In nucleotides, the CDR3 is TGTGCCAGCAGTTTCGCTGGGCCCGCCTATGGCTACACCTTC.

This clone was observed once. The V and J genes are TRBV9 and TRBJ2-2; no firm D call. Germline CDR1 reads SGDLS; CDR2 reads YYNGEE. V was trimmed by 4 bases and J by 6 bases, leaving 13 bases between them. This CDR3 is built from 14 residues. CDR3 sequence: CASSPLDSSGELFF. The DNA for the CDR3 is TGTGCCAGCAGCCCCCTAGACTCCTCCGGGGAGCTGTTTTTT.

The chain has TRBV30 and TRBJ2-5; D is unclear. Germline V lookup: CDR1 GTSNPN, CDR2 SVGIG (reference sequence). The CDR3 extends over 10 amino acids. V lost 0 bases, J lost 7 bases, and 3 bases lay in between. The chain's CDR3 is CAWSVGTQYF. The CDR3 DNA reads as TGTGCCTGGAGTGTAGGGACCCAGTACTTC.